These 27 T cell receptor delta chains originate from one sample sequenced in a study of gammadelta T cells in human blood. TCRdb used CATT to re-call clones from the RT-PCR reads. In the table there are 1,100 or so delta-chain clones, roughly 6.7% of which are singletons. The sample consisted of non-Vgamma9Vdelta2 gamma-delta T cells from infant blood. Every receptor here comes from a human donor.

This clone was seen a handful of times. A single base is all that separates this from a far larger clone, so a read error is likely. Other DNA sequences of this sample code for an identical CDR3. This rearrangement joins TRDV1 to TRDJ1; TRDD2 is a possible D gene (8 bases). Per germline, CDR1 TSWWSYY and CDR2 QGS. Trimming stripped 3 bases from V and 0 bases from J, with 35 bases between. CDR3 length: 23 amino acids. CDR3 in amino acids: CALGDAAFLKRIRYTRYTDKLIF. CDR3 bases: TGTGCTCTTGGGGACGCCGCCTTCCTAAAGAGGATACGGTATACTCGGTACACCGATAAACTCATCTTT.

This clone was counted between two and nine times. A much larger clonotype is one base distant, so this may be a read error. This chain joins TRDV1 and TRDJ2, with a possible D match to TRDD2 (7 bases). Trimming removed 1 base at V and 12 bases at J, with 30 bases between. CDR3 size: 19 residues. From germline, CDR1 is TSWWSYY and CDR2 QGS. The chain's CDR3 is CALGERDFSYVGIHDKLFF. CDR3 coding DNA: TGTGCTCTTGGGGAACGTGACTTTTCCTACGTGGGGATTCACGATAAACTCTTCTTT.

By its share, this clone is medium-sized. The chain uses TRDV1 and TRDJ1; D may be TRDD2 or TRDD3 (7 bases each). Per the germline V gene, CDR1 is TSWWSYY and CDR2 is QGS. V gave up 4 bases and J gave up 0 bases, with 27 bases separating them. The CDR3 length is 20 residues. The CDR3 nucleotides read TGTGCTCTTGGGGCACCCTTCCTGAAGAGGTGGGGGACTCACACCGATAAACTCATCTTT. Translation: CALGAPFLKRWGTHTDKLIF.

By share, this clone counts as medium-sized. This chain joins TRDV1 and TRDJ1; TRDD3 is a possible D gene (6 bases). The CDR3 runs 19 residues. The V end lost 0 bases, the J end lost 1 base, and 21 bases lay between the germline ends. CDR1 is TSWWSYY and CDR2 is QGS in the germline V gene. CDR3 sequence: CALGELESFGGGFTDKLIF. CDR3 DNA sequence: TGTGCTCTTGGGGAACTAGAGTCCTTTGGGGGGGGTTTCACCGATAAACTCATCTTT.

By share of the sample, this clone is large. V usage is TRDV1 and J usage is TRDJ1, with D possibly called TRDD2 or TRDD3 (7 bases each). CDR3 length equals 21 residues. The V gene lost 3 bases and the J gene lost 0 bases, with 29 bases spanning the gap. CDR1 and CDR2 from the germline V gene are TSWWSYY and QGS. CDR3 residues: CALGDLPPPGGLGGYTDKLIF. CDR3 coding DNA: TGTGCTCTTGGGGACCTTCCTCCCCCCGGGGGATTGGGGGGTTACACCGATAAACTCATCTTT.

This clone is categorized as large. The J gene is TRDJ1, the V gene TRDV1, with 10 bases identical to TRDD3. Germline values: CDR1 TSWWSYY, CDR2 QGS. J lost 0 bases, V lost 4 bases, and 20 bases had no gene match. This CDR3 contains 21 residues. The CDR3 sequence: CALGGLRLRHWGIEYTDKLIF. For the CDR3, the DNA is TGTGCTCTTGGGGGCCTGCGCCTACGCCACTGGGGGATCGAGTACACCGATAAACTCATCTTT.

By frequency in the sample, this clone is large. The chain has TRDV1 and TRDJ2; D ambiguous. Trimming took off 4 bases at V and 3 bases at J, with 9 bases between the two ends. Germline V CDR1 and CDR2: TSWWSYY, QGS. The CDR3 sequence is 14 residues long. Here the CDR3 DNA reads TGTGCTCTTGGGGTACCCATCCTGACAGCACAACTCTTCTTT. This sequence encodes CALGVPILTAQLFF.

This chain links TRDV1 with TRDJ1; 8 bases match TRDD3. From germline, CDR1 is TSWWSYY and CDR2 QGS. The CDR3 totals 24 residues. J gave up 0 bases and V 0 bases, and 27 bases lay outside the gene matches. The DNA for the CDR3 is TGTGCTCTTGGGGAACTAAGGTATCCTAAAGTCCCTCCGTTACTGGGGGGTCACACCGATAAACTCATCTTT. Translating it yields CALGELRYPKVPPLLGGHTDKLIF.

This clone is large (0.1 to 1%) by share. The same CDR3 arises from other DNA sequences in this sample as well. The genes are TRDV1 and TRDJ1; perhaps TRDD2 as D (8 bases). CDR3 length equals 23 residues. In germline, CDR1 is TSWWSYY, CDR2 QGS. V was pared by 3 bases and J by 0 bases, with 35 bases between. The CDR3 bases are TGTGCTCTTGGGGACGCGGCCTTCCTAAAGAGGATACGGTATACTCGGTACACCGATAAACTCATCTTT. It specifies CALGDAAFLKRIRYTRYTDKLIF.

On this clone itself: One base away lies a much larger clone, so this may be a sequencing read error. The rearrangement uses TRDV2 and TRDJ3; D is unresolved. CDR1 and CDR2 from the germline V gene are GEAIGNYY and EKD. The CDR3 covers 18 residues. The CDR3 here is CARDTAGPFSWDTRQMFF. The DNA of the CDR3 is TGTGCCCGTGACACCGCAGGTCCCTTCTCCTGGGACACCCGACAGATGTTTTTC.

This clone qualifies as medium-sized. This chain links TRDV1 with TRDJ1, with a tentative D call TRDD3 (6 bases). V lost 4 bases, J lost 1 base, and 25 bases lay in between. The CDR3 is 19 residues long. The germline V gene has CDR1 TSWWSYY and CDR2 QGS. As DNA, the CDR3 is TGTGCTCTTGGGGGCCTATTCCTCGGGGTGGGGATGTCCACCGATAAACTCATCTTT. Translating gives CALGGLFLGVGMSTDKLIF.

This clone was seen a handful of times. The rearrangement uses TRDV1 and TRDJ1; 11 bases fit TRDD3. This CDR3 spans 19 amino acids. Per the germline V gene, CDR1 is TSWWSYY and CDR2 is QGS. Trimming took 0 bases from V and 2 from J; bases not matched to a gene: 11. In DNA form, the CDR3 reads TGTGCTCTTGGGGAACTAGGTCGGCTGGGGGATACAAGGACCGATAAACTCATCTTT. Protein: CALGELGRLGDTRTDKLIF.

The V call is TRDV1, the J call TRDJ1; 9 positions agree with TRDD3. Looked up from germline, CDR1 is TSWWSYY and CDR2 is QGS. Trimming cost V 0 bases and J 3 bases; bases outside gene matches: 11. The CDR3 spans 18 residues. This chain's CDR3 is CALGELTLGDRNADKLIF. In nucleotides, the CDR3 is TGTGCTCTTGGGGAACTAACACTGGGGGACCGAAACGCCGATAAACTCATCTTT.

Notes on this clone: A far more abundant clone sits one base away, making this likely a read error. V gene TRDV2 combines with J gene TRDJ1; TRDD3 agrees at 12 bases. This CDR3 has 16 residues. Germline CDR1 reads GEAIGNYY; CDR2 reads EKD. CDR3 in DNA: TGTGCCTGTGACTCTCTGGGGGATACGCACACCAATAAACTCATCTTT. It translates to CACDSLGDTHTNKLIF.

The V gene is TRDV1, the J gene TRDJ1; 11 bases fit TRDD3. V dropped 4 bases and J dropped 0; count of bases not matched to a gene: 19. The CDR3 is 21 amino acids. Germline V gives CDR1 TSWWSYY, CDR2 QGS. The chain's CDR3 is CALGVSTVGGGYAQYTDKLIF. The CDR3 DNA is TGTGCTCTTGGGGTGAGTACCGTGGGTGGGGGATACGCCCAGTACACCGATAAACTCATCTTT.

Comment on this clone: This is likely an artifact of a read error, given a far larger clone one base away. Additional DNA sequences in this sample encode the identical CDR3. J is TRDJ2 and V is TRDV1; maybe TRDD3 (5 bases). The CDR3 is 18 residues long. Germline CDR1 and CDR2: TSWWSYY and QGS. The CDR3 here is CALGEPWVSEALTAQLFF. DNA for the CDR3: TGTGCTCTCGGGGAACCCTGGGTGTCGGAGGCTTTGACAGCACAACTCTTCTTT.

This clone was picked up a small number of times. The chain has TRDV1 and TRDJ1, with TRDD3 identical over 12 bases. This CDR3 is built from 21 residues. Germline trimming cut 2 bases from V and 5 bases from J; bases unmatched to any gene: 21. Germline CDR1 and CDR2: TSWWSYY and QGS. The DNA of the CDR3 is TGTGCTCTTGGGGAATCTCCTGGCCTTCCCCCGTACTGGGGGATACAGGATAAACTCATCTTT. Protein product: CALGESPGLPPYWGIQDKLIF.

Comments on this clone: A much larger clone lies a single base off, so this may be a read error. The gene calls are TRDV1 and TRDJ1; 11 bases line up with TRDD3. V dropped 2 bases and J dropped 1; count of bases not matched to a gene: 18. This CDR3 contains 21 residues. Looked up from germline, CDR1 is TSWWSYY and CDR2 is QGS. The CDR3 nucleotides are TGTGCTCTTGGGGAAACTTTGGTAGCTGGGGGATACCTTGTTGGCACCGATAAACTCATCTTT. It is translated as CALGETLVAGGYLVGTDKLIF.

This clone is medium-sized in the sample. V usage is TRDV1 and J usage is TRDJ1; D is possibly TRDD3 (6 bases). The V end lost 1 base, the J end lost 3 bases, and 33 bases lay between the germline ends. The CDR3 extends over 22 amino acids. Germline lookup yields CDR1 TSWWSYY and CDR2 QGS. CDR3 in amino acids: CALGEPNFGQGWGFRKADKLIF. CDR3 in DNA: TGTGCTCTTGGGGAACCTAACTTTGGCCAGGGATGGGGGTTTCGTAAGGCCGATAAACTCATCTTT.

In this sample, this clone is large. V gene TRDV1 combines with J gene TRDJ1; D perhaps matches TRDD2 (8 bases). The V end lost 5 bases, the J end lost 3 bases, and 28 bases lay between the germline ends. CDR3 length equals 19 residues. Germline V gives CDR1 TSWWSYY, CDR2 QGS. CDR3 protein: CALGKPSYPGDFGADKLIF. In nucleotides, the CDR3 is TGTGCTCTTGGGAAACCTTCCTATCCGGGGGATTTCGGGGCCGATAAACTCATCTTT.

By share, this clone ranks as medium-sized (0.01 to 0.1%). This chain connects TRDV1 to TRDJ1; TRDD3 is a possible D gene (6 bases). The germline CDR1 and CDR2 sequences are TSWWSYY and QGS. Trimming took off 5 bases at V and 3 bases at J, with 28 bases between the two ends. The length of the CDR3 is 19 residues. The CDR3 nucleotides are TGTGCTCTTGGGCCATCGCCTGTACCCATTAGGGGGAACTCCGATAAACTCATCTTT. Translating it yields CALGPSPVPIRGNSDKLIF.

This clone is large. The chain uses TRDV1 and TRDJ1, with a tentative D call TRDD3 (6 bases). Trimming took off 0 bases at V and 0 bases at J, with 29 bases between the two ends. The CDR3 spans 22 residues. Per germline, CDR1 TSWWSYY and CDR2 QGS. The CDR3 loop is CALGELSSYVGGPTINTDKLIF. The CDR3 DNA reads TGTGCTCTTGGGGAACTGTCCTCCTATGTTGGGGGTCCCACTATTAACACCGATAAACTCATCTTT.

By proportion, this clone is medium-sized (0.01 to 0.1%). V and J are TRDV3 and TRDJ1; TRDD2 aligns across 7 bases. With V trimmed by 5 bases and J by 2 bases, 29 bases remained unmatched. This CDR3 has 20 residues. Germline V CDR1 and CDR2: TVYSNPD, GDNSRS (reference sequence). The CDR3 DNA is TGTGCCCTTGGGCTTTTCCTACGGAAGAGGGTCGGGCTAGCGACCGATAAACTCATCTTT. Its protein product is CALGLFLRKRVGLATDKLIF.

By share of the sample, this clone is large. V is TRDV3 and J is TRDJ1; a weak D match, TRDD3 (5 bases). Germline V gene lookup returns CDR1 TVYSNPD and CDR2 GDNSRS (reference sequence). This CDR3 is built from 16 residues. V shed 4 bases and J shed 0 bases, with 21 bases lying between them. For the CDR3, the DNA is TGTGCCTACAATGACGGGATTTCGACGTACACCGATAAACTCATCTTT. This gives the protein CAYNDGISTYTDKLIF.

A note on this clone: A much larger clone sits a single nucleotide away, making a read error possible. Other DNA sequences of this sample code for an identical CDR3. The chain carries TRDV1 and TRDJ3; 9 nucleotides agree with TRDD3. The CDR3 loop spans 23 amino acids. Trimming took 5 bases from V and 1 from J; bases not matched to a gene: 21. The germline V gene has CDR1 TSWWSYY and CDR2 QGS. The CDR3 nucleotides read TGTGCTCTTGGGACTGGGGAACCTCCTACCGGGGGATACCGATCCTGGGACACCCGACAGATGTTTTTC. This sequence encodes CALGTGEPPTGGYRSWDTRQMFF.

This clone is classed as large (0.1 to 1%). The chain uses TRDV1 and TRDJ1; D remains unclear. The V end was cut by 1 base, the J end by 4 bases, with 16 bases between. CDR1 and CDR2 (germline): TSWWSYY, QGS. The CDR3 spans 16 residues. Here the CDR3 DNA reads TGTGCTCTTGGGGAACCCCCCTCCTCGGACCGCGATAAACTCATCTTT. It is translated as CALGEPPSSDRDKLIF.

The sample holds a few counts of this clone. The chain is built from TRDV1 and TRDJ1, with D tentatively TRDD2 or TRDD3 (8 bases each). Germline-derived CDR1 and CDR2 are TSWWSYY and QGS. The CDR3 consists of 19 residues. V was trimmed by 2 bases and J by 0 bases, leaving 22 bases between them. CDR3 residues: CALGEILPSVGGYTDKLIF. The CDR3 region has the DNA TGTGCTCTTGGGGAAATCCTTCCTAGCGTTGGGGGATACACCGATAAACTCATCTTT.